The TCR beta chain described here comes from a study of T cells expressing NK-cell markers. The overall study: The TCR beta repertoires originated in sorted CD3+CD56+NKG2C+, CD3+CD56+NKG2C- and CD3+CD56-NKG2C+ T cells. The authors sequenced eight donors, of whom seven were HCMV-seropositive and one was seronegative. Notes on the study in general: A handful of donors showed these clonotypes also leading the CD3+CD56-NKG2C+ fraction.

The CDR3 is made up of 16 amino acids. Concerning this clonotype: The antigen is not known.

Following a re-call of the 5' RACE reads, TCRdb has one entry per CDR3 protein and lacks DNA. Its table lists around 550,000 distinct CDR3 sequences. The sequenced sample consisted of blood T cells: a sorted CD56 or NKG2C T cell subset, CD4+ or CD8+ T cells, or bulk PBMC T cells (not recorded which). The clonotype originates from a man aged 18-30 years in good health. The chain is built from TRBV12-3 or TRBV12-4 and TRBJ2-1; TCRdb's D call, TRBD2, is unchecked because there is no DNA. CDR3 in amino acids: CASSQPTSGSWVEQFF.